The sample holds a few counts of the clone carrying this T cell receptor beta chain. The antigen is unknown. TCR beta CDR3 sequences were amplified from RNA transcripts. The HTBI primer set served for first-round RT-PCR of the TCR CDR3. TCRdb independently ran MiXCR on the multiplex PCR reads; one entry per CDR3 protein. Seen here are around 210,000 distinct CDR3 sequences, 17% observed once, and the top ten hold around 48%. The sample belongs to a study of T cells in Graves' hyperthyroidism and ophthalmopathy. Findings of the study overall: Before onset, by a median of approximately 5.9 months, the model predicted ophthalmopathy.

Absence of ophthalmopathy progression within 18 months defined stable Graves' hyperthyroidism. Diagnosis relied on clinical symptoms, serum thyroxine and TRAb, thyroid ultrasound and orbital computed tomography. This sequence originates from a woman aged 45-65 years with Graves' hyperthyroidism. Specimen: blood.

The CDR3 DNA sequence: TGTGCCAGCAGCTTAGGAAGGGCGGGAGGGCCCGATGATGAGCAGTTCTTC. It yields the protein CASSLGRAGGPDDEQFF. The rearrangement links TRBV7-9 to TRBJ2-1; 9 bases fit TRBD2. This CDR3 region has 17 residues. The trim removed 1 base at V and 8 bases at J, leaving 12 bases unmatched. Looked up from germline, CDR1 is SEHNR and CDR2 is FQNEAQ (reference sequence).